This entry lists 32 T cell receptor beta chains sequenced from one sample in a study of cytomegalovirus exposure and HLA in healthy donors. Use of 60 Vbeta and 13 Jbeta primers characterized the PCR. The table came from immunoSEQ multiplex PCR; TCRdb's copy has only in-frame clones and leaves some out. The table shows some 120,000 clones, with around 81% occurring only once. The sample comprised PBMCs. The receptor source for this set is a woman aged 25 to 45 in good health and CMV-seronegative.

This sequence joins TRBV27 and TRBJ2-7; 12 nucleotides agree with TRBD1. In germline, CDR1 is MNHEY, CDR2 SMNVEV (reference sequence). This CDR3 region has 16 residues. With V trimmed by 0 bases and J by 7 bases, 7 bases remained unmatched. CDR3 bases: TGTGCCAGCAGTTTATCAGGGACAGGGGGCTGGTGGGAGCAGTACTTC. Translated: CASSLSGTGGWWEQYF.

The chain employs TRBV15 and TRBJ2-5; TRBD1 is a possible D gene (6 bases). The CDR3 sequence is 13 residues long. Trimming left V 1 base short and J 5 bases short, with 8 bases between. Germline V CDR1 and CDR2: LNHNV, YYDKDF (reference sequence). Written as DNA, the CDR3 is TGTGCCACCAGCAGAGGGGACATTGAGACCCAGTACTTC. Protein sequence: CATSRGDIETQYF.

This sequence joins TRBV7-2 and TRBJ2-7, with TRBD2 identical over 7 bases. Unmatched junction bases numbered 18, after V lost 5 bases and J lost 8 bases. This CDR3 is built from 16 residues. From germline, CDR1 is SGHTA and CDR2 FQGNSA. CDR3 coding DNA: TGTGCCAGCAGCCCCGAGGGGATTAGCGGGCGAGAGAAGCAGTACTTC. Translating it yields CASSPEGISGREKQYF.

The genes are TRBV10-3 and TRBJ2-5; 9 bases are a match to TRBD1. The DNA end is more similar to TRBJ2-7, so the J call may be wrong. This CDR3 spans 16 amino acids. Germline V gene lookup returns CDR1 ENHRY and CDR2 SYGVKD. The CDR3 region is CAISESFGQGNNEQYF. The CDR3, as DNA: TGTGCCATCAGTGAGTCTTTTGGACAGGGGAACAACGAGCAGTACTTC.

The chain joins TRBV5-1 to TRBJ2-5; 9 bases line up with TRBD1. The closer fit of TRBJ2-7 to the DNA end suggests the J call may be wrong. The V gene's germline CDR1 is SGHRS and CDR2 YFSETQ. CDR3 length: 15 amino acids. This CDR3 is CASSFAGTGSYEQYF. The CDR3 nucleotides are TGCGCCAGCAGCTTTGCCGGGACAGGGTCCTACGAGCAGTACTTC.

The chain has TRBV27 and TRBJ2-3; 10 nucleotides line up with TRBD1. CDR3 length equals 16 residues. The V gene's germline CDR1 is MNHEY and CDR2 SMNVEV (reference sequence). Trimming took 5 bases from V and 5 from J; bases not matched to a gene: 10. In nucleotides, the CDR3 is TGTGCCAGCAGTGCCCCGGGACAGGGGACATTAGATACGCAGTATTTT. Encoded protein: CASSAPGQGTLDTQYF.

The genes are TRBV18 and TRBJ2-7, with 11 bases lining up with TRBD1. This CDR3 has 15 amino acids. V shed 3 bases, J shed 5 bases, and the junction held 6 bases outside the gene matches. Germline V lookup: CDR1 KGHSH, CDR2 LQKENI. The CDR3 loop reads CASSPLGQGGDEQYF. The CDR3 DNA follows: TGTGCCAGCTCACCCTTGGGACAGGGGGGCGACGAGCAGTACTTC. Full variable domain (rest looked up from reference TRBV18 and TRBJ2-7): NAGVMQNPRHLVRRRGQEARLRCSPMKGHSHVYWYRQLPEEGLKFMVYLQKENIIDESGMPKERFSAEFPKEGPSILRIQQVVRGDSAAYFCASSPLGQGGDEQYFGPGTRLTVT.

The chain carries TRBV5-1 and TRBJ2-3; D call uncertain. V lost 2 bases to trimming and J lost 5 bases, with 9 bases between them. CDR1 and CDR2 from the germline V gene are SGHRS and YFSETQ. CDR3 length equals 13 residues. The CDR3 region has the DNA TGCGCCAGCAGCTTCCGGTCAGGAGATACGCAGTATTTT. Its translation is CASSFRSGDTQYF. Using reference TRBV5-1 and TRBJ2-3 for the parts outside the CDR3, the full variable domain is KAGVTQTPRYLIKTRGQQVTLSCSPISGHRSVSWYQQTPGQGLQFLFEYFSETQRNKGNFPGRFSGRQFSNSRSEMNVSTLELGDSALYLCASSFRSGDTQYFGPGTRLTVL.

In the case of this clone: The junction does not match germline at one end; this may be a read error. V is TRBV7-9 and J is TRBJ2-1, with D possibly TRBD2 on 7 matching bases. The CDR3 runs to 17 residues. Germline CDR1 reads SEHNR; CDR2 reads FQNEAQ (reference sequence). The CDR3 protein is CSSSLRGRRGSYNEQFF. CDR3 in DNA: TGTTCCAGCAGCTTACGCGGGAGAAGGGGGTCCTACAATGAGCAGTTCTTC.

This clone came up a few times. The chain links TRBV19 to TRBJ2-7; 8 bases are shared with TRBD1. The CDR3 has 14 amino acids. Germline V gives CDR1 LNHDA, CDR2 SQIVND (reference sequence). V trimming: 5 bases; J trimming: 2 bases; junction bases outside the gene matches: 5. The CDR3 spells CASSWDRSTYEQYF. The CDR3 DNA sequence: TGTGCCAGTAGTTGGGACAGGAGCACCTACGAGCAGTACTTC.

The chain recombines TRBV28 with TRBJ2-1; 8 nucleotides agree with TRBD2. This CDR3 comprises 13 residues. The ends lost 10 bases at V and 3 bases at J; junction bases unmatched: 5. Germline-derived CDR1 and CDR2 are MDHEN and SYDVKM. The CDR3 DNA reads TGTGCCACGCAAACTAGCGGCTACAATGAGCAGTTCTTC. Translated: CATQTSGYNEQFF.

The CDR3 is CASSGSGMSSYNEQFF. The CDR3 nucleotides read TGTGCCAGCAGTGGGAGCGGGATGAGCTCCTACAATGAGCAGTTCTTC. The chain has TRBV5-4 and TRBJ2-1, with TRBD2 matching 7 bases. The germline CDR1 and CDR2 sequences are SGHNT and YYREEE (reference sequence). J was trimmed by 0 bases and V by 5 bases; bases with no gene match: 8. This CDR3 is built from 16 residues.

This chain links TRBV7-6 with TRBJ2-2; 8 bases fit TRBD2. V was pared by 5 bases and J by 6 bases, with 5 bases of the junction left unmatched. This CDR3 is built from 14 residues. The germline V gene encodes CDR1 SGHVS and CDR2 FNYEAQ. This CDR3 is CASSPQAGAGELFF. The CDR3 bases are TGTGCCAGCAGCCCTCAAGCGGGAGCCGGGGAGCTGTTTTTT. Full variable domain (remainder filled in from reference TRBV7-6 and TRBJ2-2): GAGVSQSPRYKVTKRGQDVALRCDPISGHVSLYWYRQALGQGPEFLTYFNYEAQQDKSGLPNDRFSAERPEGSISTLTIQRTEQRDSAMYRCASSPQAGAGELFFGEGSRLTVL.

In this sample, this clone turned up a few times. This sequence joins TRBV5-1 and TRBJ1-1, with D unresolved. The V gene lost 0 bases and the J gene lost 5 bases, with 14 bases spanning the gap. The CDR3 consists of 15 residues. Per germline, CDR1 SGHRS and CDR2 YFSETQ. For the CDR3, the DNA is TGCGCCAGCAGCTTGGAGGCACCTGGAGCGACTGAAGCTTTCTTT. Translation: CASSLEAPGATEAFF.

The CDR3: CAWSQGVNQPQHF. The CDR3 DNA reads as TGTGCCTGGAGTCAAGGGGTTAATCAGCCCCAGCATTTT. The rearrangement joins TRBV30 to TRBJ1-5, with D perhaps TRBD1 (5 bases). Germline V gives CDR1 GTSNPN, CDR2 SVGIG (reference sequence). This CDR3 region has 13 residues. Trimming left V 2 bases short and J 4 bases short, with 9 bases between.

The gene calls are TRBV28 and TRBJ2-5; 11 bases align to TRBD2. The J call is doubtful: the DNA matches TRBJ2-7 better. CDR3 length equals 13 residues. CDR1 is MDHEN, CDR2 SYDVKM, per germline. The CDR3, as DNA: TGTGCCAGCAGCCCCGGGACTAGCGGCGAGCAGTACTTC. It yields the protein CASSPGTSGEQYF.

The V and J genes are TRBV4-3 and TRBJ2-1; 9 bases fit TRBD2. CDR1 and CDR2 (germline): LGHNA, YSLEER. V shed 2 bases, J shed 9 bases, and the junction held 8 bases outside the gene matches. CDR3 size: 15 residues. CDR3 nucleotides: TGCGCCAGCAGCCAACAGCTAGCGGGATTGGGTGAGCAGTTCTTC. Translated, it gives CASSQQLAGLGEQFF.

CDR3: CASSSRTGRQETQYF. The CDR3 nucleotides are TGTGCCAGCAGTTCCCGAACAGGGCGACAAGAGACCCAGTACTTC. V and J are TRBV28 and TRBJ2-5; the D gene is possibly TRBD1 (6 bases). V gave up 4 bases and J gave up 2 bases, with 14 bases separating them. CDR1 and CDR2 (germline): MDHEN, SYDVKM. CDR3 length: 15 amino acids.

This chain connects TRBV4-3 to TRBJ2-3; TRBD1 is a possible D gene (6 bases). This CDR3 spans 18 amino acids. V dropped 1 base and J dropped 0 bases, with 17 bases sitting between them. The germline V gene encodes CDR1 LGHNA and CDR2 YSLEER. The CDR3 DNA reads TGCGCCAGCAGCCAAGTATGGGGGCCCCGGGCGAGCACAGATACGCAGTATTTT. It is translated as CASSQVWGPRASTDTQYF.

The rearrangement links TRBV6-5 to TRBJ1-2, with TRBD1 as a possible D gene (6 bases). V was cut by 8 bases and J by 8 bases, with 18 bases left in between. The CDR3 totals 13 residues. Per germline, CDR1 MNHEY and CDR2 SVGAGI. CDR3 sequence: CASGRSTGLGYTF. As DNA, the CDR3 is TGTGCCAGCGGACGGTCTACAGGGCTCGGCTACACCTTC.

V is TRBV5-1 and J is TRBJ2-7; D unclear. From germline, CDR1 is SGHRS and CDR2 YFSETQ. The V end was cut by 0 bases, the J end by 0 bases, with 7 bases between. The CDR3 is 14 amino acids. CDR3 sequence reads: CASSLDSFSYEQYF. The CDR3 region has the DNA TGCGCCAGCAGCTTGGACAGCTTCTCCTACGAGCAGTACTTC.

This rearrangement joins TRBV19 to TRBJ2-5; 14 nucleotides match TRBD2. The tail of the sequence fits TRBJ2-7 better, so the J call may be wrong. This CDR3 comprises 17 residues. Germline values: CDR1 LNHDA, CDR2 SQIVND (reference sequence). CDR3 DNA sequence: TGTGCCAGCTCACGGGCGACTAGCGGGAGGGACCTTTACGAGCAGTACTTC. Translated: CASSRATSGRDLYEQYF.

The chain couples TRBV9 to TRBJ1-2; 8 bases are shared with TRBD1. J lost 8 bases, V lost 0 bases, and 9 bases had no gene match. This CDR3 contains 15 residues. CDR1 is SGDLS, CDR2 YYNGEE, per germline. This chain's CDR3 is CASSVEPQTGVGYTF. The DNA for the CDR3 is TGTGCCAGCAGCGTAGAACCCCAGACAGGGGTCGGCTACACCTTC.

The V and J genes are TRBV25-1 and TRBJ2-1; D is unclear. There are 11 residues in the CDR3. Germline assignment: CDR1 MGHDK and CDR2 SYGVNS. The germline V and J ends were trimmed by 3 bases and 12 bases, with 9 bases remaining between them. CDR3 region: CASSEASGQFF. DNA for the CDR3: TGTGCCAGCAGTGAGGCCTCGGGGCAGTTCTTC.

V and J are TRBV27 and TRBJ2-1, with a possible D match to TRBD2 (6 bases). The germline V gene has CDR1 MNHEY and CDR2 SMNVEV (reference sequence). This CDR3 has 14 residues. With 0 bases removed from V and 8 bases from J, the gap between germline ends came to 11 bases. CDR3 amino acids: CASSLSGGGDEQFF. DNA of the CDR3: TGTGCCAGCAGTTTATCGGGGGGTGGCGATGAGCAGTTCTTC.

The V call is TRBV6-4, the J call TRBJ2-1, with TRBD2 identical over 7 bases. The CDR3 covers 15 residues. The ends lost 1 base at V and 9 bases at J; junction bases unmatched: 9. Germline lookup yields CDR1 MRHNA and CDR2 SNTAGT. The CDR3 coding sequence is TGTGCCAGCAGTGACTTTGGGGGAGGGCTTGGTGAGCAGTTCTTC. It translates to CASSDFGGGLGEQFF.

The chain joins TRBV5-1 to TRBJ2-7, with D tentatively TRBD1 (6 bases). Germline-derived CDR1 and CDR2 are SGHRS and YFSETQ. Trimming pared 3 bases from V and 3 bases from J, leaving 7 bases between. This CDR3 region has 12 residues. The DNA for the CDR3 is TGCGCCAGCAGCTCCAGGGGCTACGAGCAGTACTTC. It is translated as CASSSRGYEQYF.

This clone was seen once. The V gene is TRBV5-1, the J gene TRBJ2-7, with D perhaps matching TRBD2 (5 bases). Trimming pared 3 bases from V and 1 base from J, leaving 11 bases between. CDR1 is SGHRS and CDR2 is YFSETQ in the germline V gene. The CDR3 is 14 amino acids. The CDR3 spells CASSYGVRSYEQYF. Here the CDR3 DNA reads TGCGCCAGCAGCTACGGGGTAAGGTCCTACGAGCAGTACTTC.

This clone was detected a few times. This chain links TRBV11-2 with TRBJ2-2; 8 positions match TRBD1. CDR1 and CDR2 (germline): SGHAT, FQNNGV. CDR3 length: 16 residues. The V segment lost 3 bases and the J segment 5 bases; nucleotides outside the gene matches: 8. The DNA for the CDR3 is TGTGCCAGCAGCTTCGGTGGCAGGGGGCGAACCGGGGAGCTGTTTTTT. As protein: CASSFGGRGRTGELFF.

The CDR3 region is CASPGLAGQKSGELFF. The DNA for the CDR3 is TGTGCCAGCCCGGGACTAGCGGGACAAAAAAGCGGGGAGCTGTTTTTT. The chain links TRBV21-1 to TRBJ2-2; no check of the table's D call, TRBD2, against the DNA was made. TRBV21-1 is annotated as a pseudogene. This CDR3 is 16 amino acids long.

This rearrangement joins TRBV6-5 to TRBJ1-1, with 8 positions matching TRBD1. The V gene end was trimmed by 2 bases and the J gene end by 5 bases; junction bases not matched to a gene: 7. From germline, CDR1 is MNHEY and CDR2 SVGAGI. The CDR3 is 15 residues long. The chain's CDR3 is CASSYPHRGITEAFF. CDR3 DNA sequence: TGTGCCAGCAGTTACCCCCACAGGGGGATAACTGAAGCTTTCTTT.

The V and J genes are TRBV7-2 and TRBJ2-1; TRBD2 matches 8 bases. The CDR3 contains 16 residues. V dropped 5 bases and J dropped 7; count of bases not matched to a gene: 13. Germline V gene sequence: CDR1 SGHTA, CDR2 FQGNSA. The CDR3 is CASSPFWSGGGNEQFF. The CDR3 DNA reads TGTGCCAGCAGCCCCTTTTGGAGCGGGGGAGGGAATGAGCAGTTCTTC.